This TCR beta chain derives from a study of cytomegalovirus exposure and HLA in healthy donors. The PCR used 60 Vbeta and 13 Jbeta primers. Produced via immunoSEQ multiplex PCR; TCRdb's table is partial and in-frame only. Across around 76,000 clones, the top ten clones capture over 1.2% of the sample. The CDR3 extends over 13 amino acids. The germline V gene encodes CDR1 SGDLS and CDR2 YYNGEE. V lost 6 bases and J lost 5, with 14 bases in between. The specimen sequenced was PBMCs. The clonotype was recovered from a woman aged 60-70 years in good health and CMV-seronegative. The rearrangement links TRBV9 to TRBJ1-1; maybe TRBD1 (6 bases). This CDR3 is CASNRVEGTEAFF. CDR3 DNA sequence: TGTGCCAGCAACAGGGTAGAAGGTACTGAAGCTTTCTTT.